The clone carrying this T cell receptor (delta chain) turned up a few times. The antigen is undetermined. Between roughly 97% and 99.6% of sorted thymocytes were Vdelta1+. The template was reverse-transcribed extracted RNA. The CDR3 regions were amplified by multiplex PCR from V-gene primers to a constant-region primer. TCRdb reanalysed the multiplex PCR reads via CATT. Of approximately 58,000 delta-chain clones in the sample, about 15% were seen once. This CDR3 is 20 amino acids long. Germline CDR1 TSWWSYY, CDR2 QGS. Trimming shortened V by 2 bases and J by 4 bases, and 29 bases separated the two germline ends. This entry comes from a study of Vδ1+ human thymocytes. Regarding the study as a whole: Unexpected Vdelta2 sequences could cause misinterpretation of bulk repertoire data. Thymic delta-chain repertoires held roughly 20% Vdelta2 sequences and few Vdelta3, despite high sort purity. In the thymus, TRG and TRD repertoires looked highly polyclonal with Gaussian CDR3 lengths.

This chain connects TRDV1 to TRDJ1; D might be TRDD3 (6 bases). The TCR sequence derives from a girl in the first two years of life who had congenital heart surgery. The sample taken for sequencing was Vdelta1+ gamma-delta thymocytes from the thymus. Subset given: FACS-sorted CD3+ TCRalphabeta- TCRVdelta1+ TCRVdelta2- thymocytes. The CDR3 reads CALGETRPPPRPGARDKLIF. As DNA, the CDR3 is TGTGCTCTTGGGGAAACCCGCCCCCCTCCTCGGCCTGGGGCCCGCGATAAACTCATCTTT.